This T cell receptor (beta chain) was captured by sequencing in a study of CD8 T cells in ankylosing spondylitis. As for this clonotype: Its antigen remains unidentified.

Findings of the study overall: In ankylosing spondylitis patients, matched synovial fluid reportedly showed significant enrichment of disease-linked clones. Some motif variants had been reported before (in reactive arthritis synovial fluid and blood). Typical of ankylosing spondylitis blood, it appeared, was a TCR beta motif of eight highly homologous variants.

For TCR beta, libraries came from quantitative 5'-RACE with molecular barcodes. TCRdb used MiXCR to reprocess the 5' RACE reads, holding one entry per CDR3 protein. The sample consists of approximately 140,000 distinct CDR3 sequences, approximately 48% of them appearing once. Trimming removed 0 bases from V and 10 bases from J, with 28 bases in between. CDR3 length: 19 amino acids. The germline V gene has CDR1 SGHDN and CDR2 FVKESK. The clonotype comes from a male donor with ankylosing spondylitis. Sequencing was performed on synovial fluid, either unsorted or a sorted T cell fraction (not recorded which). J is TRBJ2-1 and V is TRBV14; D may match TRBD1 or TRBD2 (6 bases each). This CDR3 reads CASSQDWGPGGRGPTEQFF. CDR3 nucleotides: TGTGCCAGCAGCCAAGATTGGGGGCCCGGGGGCAGGGGACCTACAGAGCAGTTCTTC.